The 2 T cell receptor beta chains presented below share a single source sample, sequenced in a study of T cell responses to AZD1222 COVID-19 vaccine. Sequenced by immunoSEQ multiplex PCR; TCRdb stores in-frame clones only, minus some. Among about 140,000 clones listed, approximately 90% were seen once. This specimen consisted of peripheral blood, obtained on day 0 of AZD1222 vaccination. Receptor source: an adult in good health.

The sample holds many counts of this clone. The chain has TRBV12-5 and TRBJ1-2, with 10 positions matching TRBD1. Trimming took 5 bases from V and 8 from J; bases not matched to a gene: 8. CDR1 is LGHNT, CDR2 FRNRAP, per germline. This CDR3 has 14 residues. DNA of the CDR3: TGTGCTAGTGGTCGGGGACAGGGGACGGGCGGCTACACCTTC. It translates to CASGRGQGTGGYTF.

This chain links TRBV7-2 with TRBJ2-1; 8 bases match TRBD2. The CDR3 spans 13 residues. The germline V gene has CDR1 SGHTA and CDR2 FQGNSA. V was pared by 5 bases and J by 9 bases, with 6 bases of the junction left unmatched. The CDR3 protein is CASSGGLVREQFF. The CDR3 nucleotides are TGTGCCAGCAGCGGGGGACTAGTACGTGAGCAGTTCTTC.